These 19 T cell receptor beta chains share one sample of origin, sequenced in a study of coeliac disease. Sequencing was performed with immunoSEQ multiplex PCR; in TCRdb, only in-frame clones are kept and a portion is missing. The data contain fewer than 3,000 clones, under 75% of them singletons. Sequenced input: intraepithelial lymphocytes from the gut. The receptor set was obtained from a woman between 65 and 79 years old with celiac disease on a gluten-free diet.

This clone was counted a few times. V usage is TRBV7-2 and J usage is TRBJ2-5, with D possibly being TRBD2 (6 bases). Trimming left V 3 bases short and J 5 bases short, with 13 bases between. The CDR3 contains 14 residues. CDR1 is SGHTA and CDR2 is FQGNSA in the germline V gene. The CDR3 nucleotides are TGTGCCAGCAGCTTCGCCTCCCGGGGGGAGACCCAGTACTTC. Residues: CASSFASRGETQYF.

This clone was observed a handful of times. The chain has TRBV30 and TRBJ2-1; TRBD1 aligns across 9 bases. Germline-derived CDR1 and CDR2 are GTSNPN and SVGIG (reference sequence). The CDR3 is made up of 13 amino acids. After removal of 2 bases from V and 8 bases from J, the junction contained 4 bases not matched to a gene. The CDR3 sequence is CAWSRDRVDEQFF. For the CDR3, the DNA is TGTGCCTGGAGTCGGGACAGGGTGGATGAGCAGTTCTTC.

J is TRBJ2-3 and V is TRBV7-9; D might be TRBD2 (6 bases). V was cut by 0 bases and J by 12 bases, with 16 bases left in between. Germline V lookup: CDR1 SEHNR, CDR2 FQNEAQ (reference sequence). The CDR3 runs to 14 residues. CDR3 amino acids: CASSLASRRDPQYF. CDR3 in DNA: TGTGCCAGCAGCTTAGCGAGTAGGAGGGACCCACAGTATTTT.

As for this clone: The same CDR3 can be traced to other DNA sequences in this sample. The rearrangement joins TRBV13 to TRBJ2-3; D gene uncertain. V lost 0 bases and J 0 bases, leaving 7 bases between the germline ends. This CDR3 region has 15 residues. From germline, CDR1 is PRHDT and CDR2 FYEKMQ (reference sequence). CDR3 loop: CASSLGSSSTDTQYF. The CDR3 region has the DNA TGTGCCAGCAGCTTAGGGTCTAGTAGCACAGATACGCAGTATTTT.

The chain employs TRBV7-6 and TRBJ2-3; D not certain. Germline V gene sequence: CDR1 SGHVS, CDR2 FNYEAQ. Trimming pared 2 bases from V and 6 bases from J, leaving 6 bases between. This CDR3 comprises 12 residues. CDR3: CASSLSQDTQYF. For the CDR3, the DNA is TGTGCCAGCAGCTTATCACAGGATACGCAGTATTTT.

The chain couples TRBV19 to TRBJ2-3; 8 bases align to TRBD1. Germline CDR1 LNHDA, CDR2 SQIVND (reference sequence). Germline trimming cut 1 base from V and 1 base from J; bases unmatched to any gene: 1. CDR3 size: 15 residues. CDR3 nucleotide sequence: TGTGCCAGTAGTATAGTGACAGGGGGCACAGATACGCAGTATTTT. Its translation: CASSIVTGGTDTQYF.

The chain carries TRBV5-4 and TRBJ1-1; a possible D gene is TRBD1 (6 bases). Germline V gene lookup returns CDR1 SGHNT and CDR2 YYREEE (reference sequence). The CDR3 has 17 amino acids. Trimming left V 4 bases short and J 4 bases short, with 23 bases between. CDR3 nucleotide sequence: TGTGCCAGCAGCCTTGGATTACAGGGAGCGAGAAGCACTGAAGCTTTCTTT. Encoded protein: CASSLGLQGARSTEAFF.

CDR3 in amino acids: CASSRGAMNTEAFF. CDR3 DNA sequence: TGTGCCAGCAGCCGAGGAGCTATGAACACTGAAGCTTTCTTT. The V and J genes are TRBV11-3 and TRBJ1-1; D is ambiguous. This CDR3 has 14 amino acids. V gave up 5 bases and J gave up 0 bases, with 10 bases separating them. Germline V gene data show CDR1 as SGHNT and CDR2 as YENEEA.

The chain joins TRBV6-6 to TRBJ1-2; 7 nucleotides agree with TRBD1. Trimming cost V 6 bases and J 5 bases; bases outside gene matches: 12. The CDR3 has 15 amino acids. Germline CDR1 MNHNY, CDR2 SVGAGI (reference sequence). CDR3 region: CASSDRAPEVYGYTF. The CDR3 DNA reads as TGTGCCAGCAGCGACAGGGCGCCGGAGGTATATGGCTACACCTTC.

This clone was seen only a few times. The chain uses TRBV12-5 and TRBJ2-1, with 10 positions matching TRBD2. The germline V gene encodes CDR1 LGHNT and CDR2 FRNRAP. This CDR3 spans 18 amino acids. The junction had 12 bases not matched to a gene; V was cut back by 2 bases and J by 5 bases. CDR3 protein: CASGLWLAGAGRNNEQFF. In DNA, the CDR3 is TGTGCTAGTGGTTTGTGGCTAGCGGGAGCAGGGAGGAACAATGAGCAGTTCTTC.

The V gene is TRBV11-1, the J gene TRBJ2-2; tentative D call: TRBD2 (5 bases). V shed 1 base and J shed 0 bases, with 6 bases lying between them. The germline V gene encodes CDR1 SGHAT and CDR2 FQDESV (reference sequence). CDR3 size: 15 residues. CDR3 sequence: CASSLVGTNTGELFF. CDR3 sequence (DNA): TGTGCCAGCAGCTTAGTCGGGACGAACACCGGGGAGCTGTTTTTT. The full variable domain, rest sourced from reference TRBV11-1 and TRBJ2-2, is EAEVAQSPRYKITEKSQAVAFWCDPISGHATLYWYRQILGQGPELLVQFQDESVVDDSQLPKDRFSAERLKGVDSTLKIQPAELGDSAMYLCASSLVGTNTGELFFGEGSRLTVL.

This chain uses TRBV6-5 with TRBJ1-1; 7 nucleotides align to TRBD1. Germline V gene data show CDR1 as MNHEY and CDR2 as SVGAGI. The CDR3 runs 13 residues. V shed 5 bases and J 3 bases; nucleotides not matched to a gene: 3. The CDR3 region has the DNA TGTGCCAGCAGTACACAGGGGTACACTGAAGCTTTCTTT. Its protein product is CASSTQGYTEAFF.

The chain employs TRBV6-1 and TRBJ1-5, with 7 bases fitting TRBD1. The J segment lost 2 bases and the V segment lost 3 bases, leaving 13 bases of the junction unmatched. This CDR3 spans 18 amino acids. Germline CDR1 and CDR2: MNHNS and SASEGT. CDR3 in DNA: TGTGCCAGCAGTGAGTTAGGCAGGGGGTTTCGAGGCAATCAGCCCCAGCATTTT. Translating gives CASSELGRGFRGNQPQHF.

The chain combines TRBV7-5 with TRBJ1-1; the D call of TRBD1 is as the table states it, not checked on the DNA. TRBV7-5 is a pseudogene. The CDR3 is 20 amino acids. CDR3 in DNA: TGTGCCAGAAGCTTAGGATGCGGACAGCCGGACTTGACCGCGAACACTGAAGCTTTCTTT. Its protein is CARSLGCGQPDLTANTEAFF.

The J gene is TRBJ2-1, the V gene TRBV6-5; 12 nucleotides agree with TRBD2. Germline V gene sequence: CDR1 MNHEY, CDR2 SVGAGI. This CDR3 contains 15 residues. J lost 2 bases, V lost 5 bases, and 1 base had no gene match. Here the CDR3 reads CASSLAGGPYNEQFF. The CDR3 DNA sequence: TGTGCCAGCAGTCTAGCGGGGGGGCCCTACAATGAGCAGTTCTTC.

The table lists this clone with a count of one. The CDR3 protein is CAWSGAGVRSFF. CDR3 sequence (DNA): TGTGCCTGGAGTGGTGCGGGGGTAAGGTCTTTCTTT. This chain links TRBV30 with TRBJ1-1; possible D gene TRBD1, 5 bases. The CDR3 is 12 residues long. Trimming cost V 1 base and J 12 bases, with 15 bases left between them. The germline V gene has CDR1 GTSNPN and CDR2 SVGIG (reference sequence). Together with reference TRBV30 and TRBJ1-1, the CDR3 gives the full variable domain: SQTIHQWPATLVQPVGSPLSLECTVEGTSNPNLYWYRQAAGRGLQLLFYSVGIGQISSEVPQNLSASRPQDRQFILSSKKLLLSDSGFYLCAWSGAGVRSFFGQGTRLTVV.

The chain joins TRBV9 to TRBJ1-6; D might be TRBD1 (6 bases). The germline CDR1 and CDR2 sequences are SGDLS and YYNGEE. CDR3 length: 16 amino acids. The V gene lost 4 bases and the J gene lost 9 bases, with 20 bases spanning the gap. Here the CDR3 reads CASSSPGGASGSPLHF. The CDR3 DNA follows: TGTGCCAGCAGCTCCCCTGGGGGGGCGAGTGGTTCACCCCTCCACTTT.

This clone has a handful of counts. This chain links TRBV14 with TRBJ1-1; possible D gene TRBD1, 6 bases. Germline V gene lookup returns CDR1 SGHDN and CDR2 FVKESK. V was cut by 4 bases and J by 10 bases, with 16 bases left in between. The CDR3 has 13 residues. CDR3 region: CASSPGGADPAFF. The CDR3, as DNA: TGTGCCAGCAGCCCGGGGGGGGCGGACCCAGCTTTCTTT.

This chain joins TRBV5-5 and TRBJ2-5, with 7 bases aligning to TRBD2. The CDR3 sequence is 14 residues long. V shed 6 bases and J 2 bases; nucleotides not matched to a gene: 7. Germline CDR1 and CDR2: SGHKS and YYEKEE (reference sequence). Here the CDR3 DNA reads TGTGCCAGCACCCGGGGGGTAGCGCAAGAGACCCAGTACTTC. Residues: CASTRGVAQETQYF.